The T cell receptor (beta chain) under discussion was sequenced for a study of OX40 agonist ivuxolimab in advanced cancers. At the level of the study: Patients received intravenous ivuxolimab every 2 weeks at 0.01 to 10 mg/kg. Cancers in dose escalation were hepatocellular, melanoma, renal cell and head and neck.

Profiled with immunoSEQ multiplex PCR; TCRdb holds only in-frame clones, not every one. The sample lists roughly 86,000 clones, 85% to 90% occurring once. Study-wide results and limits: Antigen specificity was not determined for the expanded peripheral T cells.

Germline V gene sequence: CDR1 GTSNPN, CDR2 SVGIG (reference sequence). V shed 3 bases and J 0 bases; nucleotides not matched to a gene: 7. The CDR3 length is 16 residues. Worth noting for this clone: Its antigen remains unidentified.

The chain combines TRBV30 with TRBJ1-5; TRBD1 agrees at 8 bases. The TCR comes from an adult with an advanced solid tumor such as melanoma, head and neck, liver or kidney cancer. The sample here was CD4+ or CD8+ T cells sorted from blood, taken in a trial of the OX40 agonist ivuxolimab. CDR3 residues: CAWRARGPYSNQPQHF. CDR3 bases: TGTGCCTGGAGAGCCAGGGGGCCTTATAGCAATCAGCCCCAGCATTTT.